This section outlines one TCR beta chain sequence together with its context. What it recognizes is unknown. Specified treatment: oral pan-JAK inhibitor, 5-10 mg twice daily. It was from alopecia areata patients that lesional scalp punch biopsies and peripheral blood were collected. Extracted RNA was reverse transcribed, and the resulting cDNA served as sequencing template. The method was immunoSEQ multiplex PCR; TCRdb's version includes in-frame clones alone and lacks a portion of them. Here the sample spans about 210,000 clones, around two fifths being singletons. The length of the CDR3 is 14 residues. The junction had 4 bases not matched to a gene; V was cut back by 5 bases and J by 1 base. Germline assignment: CDR1 SGHTA and CDR2 FQGTGA. This sample was included in a study of CD8+ T cells in alopecia areata. Study-level results: Clonality in the scalp and expanded CD8+ clones ranked among the top 100 were significantly decreased by tofacitinib. Sequenced scalp T cells also include alphabeta T cells resident in normal skin. Sharing of TCR sequences between patients (possibly for HLA-related reasons) was less clear than in mice.

The rearrangement uses TRBV7-3 and TRBJ1-1; TRBD1 aligns across 7 bases. The source of this sequence is a human donor with alopecia areata. The material was CD4+ T cells sorted from blood, obtained around week 36, from a patient treated with tofacitinib. The CDR3 sequence is CASSVTGTNTEAFF. CDR3 nucleotides: TGTGCCAGCAGCGTGACAGGGACGAACACTGAAGCTTTCTTT. The whole variable domain, filled in from reference TRBV7-3 and TRBJ1-1, reads GAGVSQTPSNKVTEKGKYVELRCDPISGHTALYWYRQSLGQGPEFLIYFQGTGAADDSGLPNDRFFAVRPEGSVSTLKIQRTERGDSAVYLCASSVTGTNTEAFFGQGTRLTVV.